Below are 31 T cell receptor beta chains sequenced from a single sample in a study of cytomegalovirus exposure and HLA in healthy donors. 13 Jbeta primers and 60 Vbeta primers were used for the PCR. The repertoire was sequenced with immunoSEQ multiplex PCR; TCRdb's copy has only in-frame clones and lacks some. The table records 200,000 to 250,000 clones, around 89% of them present only once. The material sequenced was PBMCs. The receptors come from a woman between 18 and 30 years old in good health and CMV-seronegative.

Only one count was recorded for this clone. The chain employs TRBV5-8 and TRBJ1-2; D call uncertain. This CDR3 is built from 12 residues. V lost 4 bases and J lost 4, with 8 bases in between. Germline V gives CDR1 SGHTS, CDR2 YDEGEE. CDR3 DNA sequence: TGTGCCAGCAGCCCTAACCCCTATGGCTACACCTTC. Its translation is CASSPNPYGYTF.

This chain connects TRBV10-3 to TRBJ2-7; 10 bases fit TRBD2. The CDR3 contains 15 residues. Looked up from germline, CDR1 is ENHRY and CDR2 is SYGVKD. The ends lost 3 bases at V and 1 base at J; junction bases unmatched: 3. The DNA for the CDR3 is TGTGCCATCAGTGACTTAGCGGGAGGTTCCTACGAGCAGTACTTC. It is translated as CAISDLAGGSYEQYF.

V usage is TRBV7-8 and J usage is TRBJ2-1; 9 bases match TRBD2. The CDR3 extends over 16 amino acids. The V gene's germline CDR1 is SGHVS and CDR2 FQNEAQ. Unmatched junction bases numbered 3, after V lost 3 bases and J lost 0 bases. CDR3 DNA: TGTGCCAGCAGCTTGAGCGGGGGGACCTCCTACAATGAGCAGTTCTTC. Translating gives CASSLSGGTSYNEQFF.

The V and J genes are TRBV6-1 and TRBJ1-2; D is perhaps TRBD1 (6 bases). V lost 6 bases, J lost 5 bases, and 10 bases lay in between. Germline V gene sequence: CDR1 MNHNS, CDR2 SASEGT. The CDR3 is 12 residues long. The CDR3 DNA reads as TGTGCCAGCAGCCAAACAGGGTATGGCTACACCTTC. Translated, it gives CASSQTGYGYTF.

V is TRBV11-1 and J is TRBJ2-7, with 8 bases lining up with TRBD1. V dropped 5 bases and J dropped 2; count of bases not matched to a gene: 8. Germline-derived CDR1 and CDR2 are SGHAT and FQDESV (reference sequence). The CDR3 has 15 residues. The CDR3: CASSLGRGPPYEQYF. CDR3 sequence (DNA): TGTGCCAGCAGCCTGGGCAGGGGGCCTCCCTACGAGCAGTACTTC.

CDR3 amino acids: CASSNYGTGVAQPQHF. CDR3 in DNA: TGTGCCAGTAGTAATTATGGGACAGGGGTGGCTCAGCCCCAGCATTTT. This rearrangement joins TRBV19 to TRBJ1-5, with 10 bases aligning to TRBD1. Trimming removed 4 bases from V and 6 bases from J; junction bases left unmatched: 9. Per germline, CDR1 LNHDA and CDR2 SQIVND (reference sequence). The length of the CDR3 is 16 residues.

The CDR3 loop reads CASSLNGQYEAFF. The CDR3 coding sequence is TGTGCCAGCAGTTTGAACGGACAGTATGAAGCTTTCTTT. V and J are TRBV27 and TRBJ1-1; D is perhaps TRBD1 (6 bases). The germline gives CDR1 MNHEY, CDR2 SMNVEV (reference sequence). V shed 3 bases and J shed 7 bases, with 12 bases lying between them. This CDR3 has 13 amino acids.

V is TRBV4-2 and J is TRBJ1-1; D gene unclear. Germline V gives CDR1 LGHNA, CDR2 YNFKEQ. The CDR3 has 17 amino acids. Trimming pared 1 base from V and 1 base from J, leaving 16 bases between. CDR3 coding DNA: TGTGCCAGCAGCCAAGGATCGCGAGGAATCAGGAACACTGAAGCTTTCTTT. Protein: CASSQGSRGIRNTEAFF.

J is TRBJ1-1 and V is TRBV4-2; no firm D call. With 0 bases removed from V and 11 bases from J, the gap between germline ends came to 13 bases. Germline V lookup: CDR1 LGHNA, CDR2 YNFKEQ. The CDR3 spans 13 residues. This CDR3 reads CASSQDGREGAFF. CDR3 nucleotides: TGTGCCAGCAGCCAAGATGGGAGGGAGGGCGCTTTCTTT.

Only a few counts were recorded for this clone. The V call is TRBV5-1, the J call TRBJ2-5, with D possibly matching TRBD2 (6 bases). This CDR3 spans 16 amino acids. Germline V lookup: CDR1 SGHRS, CDR2 YFSETQ. The V end was cut by 5 bases, the J end by 4 bases, with 21 bases between. CDR3 DNA: TGCGCCAGCAGGCGGGAAACAGGCGGAGCGGGAGAGACCCAGTACTTC. Translation gives CASRRETGGAGETQYF.

The rearrangement links TRBV23-1 to TRBJ1-2; 7 bases map to TRBD1. TRBV23-1 is marked as an open reading frame, function uncertain. The CDR3 length is 19 residues. V gave up 4 bases and J gave up 4 bases; unmatched junction bases: 21. The CDR3 here is CASSLLPPRDRTHFYGYTF. The CDR3, as DNA: TGCGCCAGCAGTCTCCTCCCCCCCCGGGACAGAACTCATTTCTATGGCTACACCTTC.

The V and J genes are TRBV19 and TRBJ2-1, with D possibly being TRBD2 (6 bases). V lost 3 bases, J lost 2 bases, and 8 bases lay in between. This CDR3 comprises 14 residues. CDR1 is LNHDA, CDR2 SQIVND, per germline (reference sequence). The CDR3 sequence is CASSIGGTYNEQFF. The CDR3 DNA reads as TGTGCCAGTAGTATTGGAGGGACCTACAATGAGCAGTTCTTC.

About this clone: Other DNA sequences from this sample encode an identical CDR3 as well. The chain employs TRBV28 and TRBJ2-5, with 13 positions matching TRBD2. CDR1 and CDR2 from the germline V gene are MDHEN and SYDVKM. This CDR3 region has 18 residues. V lost 4 bases to trimming and J lost 5 bases; unmatched junction nucleotides: 13. The CDR3 spells CASSSPGLAGRVGETQYF. CDR3 in DNA: TGTGCCAGCAGTTCACCGGGACTAGCGGGGAGAGTTGGGGAGACCCAGTACTTC.

V and J are TRBV6-5 and TRBJ1-5, with a tentative D call TRBD1 (6 bases). The CDR3 length is 13 residues. V was cut by 6 bases and J by 7 bases, with 13 bases left in between. The V gene's germline CDR1 is MNHEY and CDR2 SVGAGI. The CDR3 DNA sequence: TGTGCCAGCAGAGGGGGACACGGGCAGCCCCAGCATTTT. The encoded protein is CASRGGHGQPQHF.

The CDR3 region has the DNA TGTGCCAGCAGCGTAGGTTGGGGAGGAGGTGGAAACACCATATATTTT. Translation: CASSVGWGGGGNTIYF. This chain connects TRBV9 to TRBJ1-3; D not certain. The ends were cut back, 0 bases at V and 3 bases at J, with 13 bases in the middle. Germline CDR1 SGDLS, CDR2 YYNGEE. The length of the CDR3 is 16 residues.

This sequence joins TRBV9 and TRBJ1-1; no clear D. V lost 3 bases to trimming and J lost 4 bases, with 10 bases between them. Germline V gene lookup returns CDR1 SGDLS and CDR2 YYNGEE. The CDR3 is made up of 13 amino acids. This CDR3 is CASSGEWFTEAFF. The CDR3 DNA reads TGTGCCAGCAGCGGCGAGTGGTTCACTGAAGCTTTCTTT. Full variable domain (outside the CDR3, taken from reference TRBV9 and TRBJ1-1): DSGVTQTPKHLITATGQRVTLRCSPRSGDLSVYWYQQSLDQGLQFLIQYYNGEERAKGNILERFSAQQFPDLHSELNLSSLELGDSALYFCASSGEWFTEAFFGQGTRLTVV.

The chain combines TRBV18 with TRBJ1-1; D is perhaps TRBD1 (6 bases). The V end was cut by 6 bases, the J end by 2 bases, with 10 bases between. The CDR3 covers 13 residues. The germline V gene encodes CDR1 KGHSH and CDR2 LQKENI. The CDR3 DNA follows: TGTGCCAGCTCGTCACAGGGAAACACTGAAGCTTTCTTT. Translation: CASSSQGNTEAFF.

This clone was recorded only once. The chain recombines TRBV6-1 with TRBJ1-2; TRBD1 matches 8 bases. The CDR3 extends over 15 amino acids. Germline V gene lookup returns CDR1 MNHNS and CDR2 SASEGT. V lost 5 bases to trimming and J lost 0 bases; unmatched junction nucleotides: 5. Here the CDR3 reads CASSSRTGSNYGYTF. DNA of the CDR3: TGTGCCAGCAGTTCGCGGACAGGGTCTAACTATGGCTACACCTTC.

This chain connects TRBV27 to TRBJ1-2, with 12 bases lining up with TRBD1. The J segment lost 3 bases and the V segment lost 2 bases, leaving 16 bases of the junction unmatched. The CDR3 has 20 residues. Germline V gene sequence: CDR1 MNHEY, CDR2 SMNVEV (reference sequence). The CDR3 spells CASSLVPGTGGLGVDYGYTF. In nucleotides, the CDR3 is TGTGCCAGCAGTTTAGTCCCCGGGACAGGGGGCCTGGGGGTCGACTATGGCTACACCTTC.

The chain couples TRBV2 to TRBJ1-4; 7 bases agree with TRBD1. Losses at the gene ends were 2 bases for V and 3 bases for J; bases not matched to a gene: 6. Germline V gene data show CDR1 as SNHLY and CDR2 as FYNNEI. CDR3 length equals 16 residues. Written as DNA, the CDR3 is TGTGCCAGCAGTGAATACAGGGGATATTCTAATGAAAAACTGTTTTTT. Translated: CASSEYRGYSNEKLFF.

This clone was counted only a few times. The chain links TRBV27 to TRBJ1-4, with D possibly being TRBD1 (6 bases). V gave up 6 bases and J gave up 5 bases, with 22 bases separating them. The CDR3 runs 17 residues. Germline CDR1 MNHEY, CDR2 SMNVEV (reference sequence). This chain's CDR3 is CASRTGYGVMGNEKLFF. CDR3 coding DNA: TGTGCCAGCAGAACAGGGTATGGGGTGATGGGGAATGAAAAACTGTTTTTT.

This clone has a single count. The V gene is TRBV2, the J gene TRBJ2-3; 9 bases agree with TRBD1. Per germline, CDR1 SNHLY and CDR2 FYNNEI. V dropped 5 bases and J dropped 5; count of bases not matched to a gene: 8. CDR3 length: 15 amino acids. CDR3 loop: CASSKTGGAVDTQYF. The CDR3 bases are TGTGCCAGCAGTAAAACAGGGGGCGCGGTAGATACGCAGTATTTT. Based on the CDR3 plus reference TRBV2 and TRBJ2-3, the full variable domain is EPEVTQTPSHQVTQMGQEVILRCVPISNHLYFYWYRQILGQKVEFLVSFYNNEISEKSEIFDDQFSVERPDGSNFTLKIRSTKLEDSAMYFCASSKTGGAVDTQYFGPGTRLTVL.

The V call is TRBV10-3, the J call TRBJ2-1; a weak D match, TRBD2 (5 bases). The CDR3 consists of 15 residues. Per germline, CDR1 ENHRY and CDR2 SYGVKD. V was trimmed by 1 base and J by 0 bases, leaving 7 bases between them. Here the CDR3 DNA reads TGTGCCATCAGTGAGTGGGCGGGCTCCTACAATGAGCAGTTCTTC. Residues: CAISEWAGSYNEQFF.

The chain is built from TRBV28 and TRBJ1-6; maybe TRBD1 (6 bases). V lost 6 bases and J 7 bases, leaving 13 bases between the germline ends. Germline CDR1 and CDR2: MDHEN and SYDVKM. This CDR3 comprises 14 residues. CDR3 protein: CASSNRVPNSPLHF. CDR3 in DNA: TGTGCCAGCAGCAACAGGGTCCCGAATTCACCCCTCCACTTT.

V gene TRBV9 combines with J gene TRBJ2-7; the match to TRBD1 covers 11 bases. Germline lookup yields CDR1 SGDLS and CDR2 YYNGEE. CDR3 length: 15 amino acids. V shed 4 bases, J shed 3 bases, and the junction held 6 bases outside the gene matches. The CDR3 sequence is CASSPRTGGVYEQYF. CDR3 DNA sequence: TGTGCCAGCAGCCCCCGGACAGGGGGCGTCTACGAGCAGTACTTC.

The chain carries TRBV4-2 and TRBJ2-3; TRBD2 aligns across 14 bases. This CDR3 is 18 amino acids long. V was pared by 1 base and J by 2 bases, with 5 bases of the junction left unmatched. Germline CDR1 and CDR2: LGHNA and YNFKEQ. The CDR3 DNA reads TGTGCCAGCAGCCAAGGACTAGCGGGGGGGGGAGACACAGATACGCAGTATTTT. This encodes CASSQGLAGGGDTDTQYF.

The genes are TRBV12-2 and TRBJ1-1. TRBV12-2 is noted as a pseudogene. The CDR3 covers 10 residues. The chain's CDR3 is CASRPRSAFF. DNA for the CDR3: TGTGCAAGTCGCCCCCGTTCGGCTTTCTTT.

V and J are TRBV4-1 and TRBJ1-1; perhaps TRBD1 as D (6 bases). CDR1 and CDR2 from the germline V gene are MGHRA and YSYEKL. This CDR3 spans 16 amino acids. V was pared by 2 bases and J by 6 bases, with 19 bases between. The DNA of the CDR3 is TGCGCCAGCAGCCAATCACAAAATAGGGGGAAGGCTGAAGCTTTCTTT. The encoded protein is CASSQSQNRGKAEAFF.

The chain combines TRBV7-8 with TRBJ2-7, with 9 positions matching TRBD1. CDR1 SGHVS and CDR2 FQNEAQ come from the germline V gene. V lost 5 bases and J lost 2; bases outside the gene matches: 7. The CDR3 has 15 amino acids. The CDR3, as DNA: TGTGCCAGCAGCCACCGCCGGGACAGGGCCTACGAGCAGTACTTC. Encoded protein: CASSHRRDRAYEQYF.

The rearrangement links TRBV7-2 to TRBJ2-3; 12 nucleotides line up with TRBD2. This CDR3 is built from 16 residues. J lost 4 bases, V lost 5 bases, and 7 bases had no gene match. Germline values: CDR1 SGHTA, CDR2 FQGNSA. The CDR3: CASSRSTSGRPDTQYF. The CDR3 nucleotides read TGTGCCAGCAGCCGTTCGACTAGCGGGAGACCAGATACGCAGTATTTT.

The chain combines TRBV7-9 with TRBJ1-4; TRBD1 matches 7 bases. This CDR3 is built from 15 residues. The germline V gene encodes CDR1 SEHNR and CDR2 FQNEAQ (reference sequence). After removal of 1 base from V and 6 bases from J, the junction contained 5 bases not matched to a gene. This chain's CDR3 is CASSLGPQGDEKLFF. The CDR3 DNA reads as TGTGCCAGCAGCTTAGGGCCCCAGGGGGATGAAAAACTGTTTTTT. The full variable domain, rest sourced from reference TRBV7-9 and TRBJ1-4, is DTGVSQNPRHKITKRGQNVTFRCDPISEHNRLYWYRQTLGQGPEFLTYFQNEAQLEKSRLLSDRFSAERPKGSFSTLEIQRTEQGDSAMYLCASSLGPQGDEKLFFGSGTQLSVL.